Below are 2 T cell receptor beta chains sequenced from a single sample in a study of early T cells in non-severe SARS-CoV-2 infection. MiXCR, run by TCRdb on the 5' RACE reads, gives a single entry per CDR3 protein. The sample has about 83,000 distinct CDR3 sequences, roughly 13% seen once. Sequencing was performed on whole blood. The receptors here all came from an adult who was a healthcare worker with PCR-confirmed SARS-CoV-2 infection or an uninfected control (not recorded which).

In its sample, this clonotype was seen many times. V is TRBV29-1 and J is TRBJ2-3, with 9 bases aligning to TRBD2. V gave up 6 bases and J gave up 3 bases; unmatched junction bases: 4. The CDR3 sequence is 13 residues long. Looked up from germline, CDR1 is SQVTM and CDR2 is ANQGSEA. CDR3 sequence reads: CSVGLALTDTQYF. The CDR3 bases are TGCAGCGTCGGACTAGCGCTAACAGATACGCAGTATTTT.

The rearrangement uses TRBV7-2 and TRBJ2-7; possibly TRBD1 or TRBD2 for D (6 bases each). Trimming shortened V by 3 bases and J by 0 bases, and 9 bases separated the two germline ends. Per the germline V gene, CDR1 is SGHTA and CDR2 is FQGNSA. This CDR3 is built from 14 residues. The CDR3 loop reads CASSLGGISYEQYF. CDR3 DNA: TGTGCCAGCAGCTTGGGGGGCATCTCCTACGAGCAGTACTTC.